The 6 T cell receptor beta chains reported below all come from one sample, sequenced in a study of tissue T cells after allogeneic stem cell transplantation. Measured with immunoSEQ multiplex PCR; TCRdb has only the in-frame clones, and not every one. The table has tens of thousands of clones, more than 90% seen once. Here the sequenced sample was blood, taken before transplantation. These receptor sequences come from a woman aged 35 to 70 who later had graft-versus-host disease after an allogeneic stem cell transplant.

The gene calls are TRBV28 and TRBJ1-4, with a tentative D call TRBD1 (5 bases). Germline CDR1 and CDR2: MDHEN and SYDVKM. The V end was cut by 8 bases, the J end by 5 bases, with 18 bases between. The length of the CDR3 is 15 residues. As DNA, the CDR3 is TGTGCCAGCTCTATAGCAGGGAACTCGAATGAAAAACTGTTTTTT. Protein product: CASSIAGNSNEKLFF. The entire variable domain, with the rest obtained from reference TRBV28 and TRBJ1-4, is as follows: DVKVTQSSRYLVKRTGEKVFLECVQDMDHENMFWYRQDPGLGLRLIYFSYDVKMKEKGDIPEGYSVSREKKERFSLILESASTNQTSMYLCASSIAGNSNEKLFFGSGTQLSVL.

The CDR3 coding sequence is TGTGCCAGCTCACCACCGAGCCGGGATAATTCACCCCTCCACTTT. Translating it yields CASSPPSRDNSPLHF. V gene TRBV18 combines with J gene TRBJ1-6, with no clear D. The CDR3 loop spans 15 amino acids. Per the germline V gene, CDR1 is KGHSH and CDR2 is LQKENI. Trimming pared 0 bases from V and 5 bases from J, leaving 8 bases between.

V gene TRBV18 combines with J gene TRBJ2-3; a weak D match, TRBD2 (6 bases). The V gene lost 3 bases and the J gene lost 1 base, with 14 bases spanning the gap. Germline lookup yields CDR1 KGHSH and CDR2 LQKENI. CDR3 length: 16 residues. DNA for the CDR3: TGTGCCAGCTCACCCCCCGAGCGGGTGGGCACAGATACGCAGTATTTT. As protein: CASSPPERVGTDTQYF.

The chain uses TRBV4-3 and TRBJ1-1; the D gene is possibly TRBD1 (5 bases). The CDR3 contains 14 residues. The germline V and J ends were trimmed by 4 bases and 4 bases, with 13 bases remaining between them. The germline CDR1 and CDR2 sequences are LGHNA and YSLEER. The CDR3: CASSPILQGTEAFF. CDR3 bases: TGCGCCAGCAGCCCTATTCTCCAGGGCACTGAAGCTTTCTTT.

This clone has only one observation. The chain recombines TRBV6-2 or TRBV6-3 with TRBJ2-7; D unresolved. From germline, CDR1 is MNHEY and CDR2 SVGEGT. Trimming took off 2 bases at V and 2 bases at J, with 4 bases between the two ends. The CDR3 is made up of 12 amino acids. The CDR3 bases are TGTGCCAGCAGTTACAGAACCTACGAGCAGTACTTC. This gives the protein CASSYRTYEQYF.

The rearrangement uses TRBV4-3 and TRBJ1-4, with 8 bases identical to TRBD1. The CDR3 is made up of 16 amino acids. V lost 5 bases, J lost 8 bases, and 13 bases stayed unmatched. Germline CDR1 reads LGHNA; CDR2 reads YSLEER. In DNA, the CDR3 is TGCGCCAGCAGCGGAAGGGTTGTGGCAGGGGGCGAAAAACTGTTTTTT. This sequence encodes CASSGRVVAGGEKLFF.